The source of this T cell receptor beta chain is a study of CD8+CD57+ T cells in acquired aplastic anemia. Study-wide background: Isolated CD4+ and CD8+ cells, once sorted, yielded DNA averaging roughly 3 ug. Whole-study results and caveats: It was found that twenty-nine CD8+ CDR3 sequences were shared between patients and controls. Patients showed no significant difference from controls in CD8+ Simpson's diversity.

The template for TCR beta VDJ and CDR3 sequence profiling was genomic DNA. In TCRdb, the reads were re-called with MiXCR into one record per CDR3 protein. The table includes about 190,000 distinct CDR3 sequences, roughly 56% detected once. A note on this clonotype: The antigen remains unidentified.

Trimming removed 0 bases at V and 2 bases at J, with 6 bases between. The germline V gene has CDR1 SGDLS and CDR2 YYNGEE. This CDR3 contains 14 residues. This chain connects TRBV9 to TRBJ1-5; D is undetermined. Sequenced sample: sorted CD4+, CD8+, or CD8+CD57+ T cells (not recorded which) from PBMCs. The origin of this receptor is a human donor in good health, serving as a control. The CDR3 coding sequence is TGTGCCAGCAGCGTAGAGCCAGGCAATCAGCCCCAGCATTTT. It translates to CASSVEPGNQPQHF.